This T cell receptor (beta chain) comes out of a study of regulatory T cells in long-lasting Graves disease (dated by TCRdb to the early 2020s). At the level of the whole study: To count as having persistent Graves' disease, a patient had to have received antithyroid drug treatment for over 5 years with TSH receptor autoantibodies remaining persistently positive. TCR sequencing covered some 13 persistent and approximately 20 newly diagnosed Graves' disease patients, 33 samples in total. Persistent Graves' disease patients were compared with newly diagnosed Graves' disease patients by peripheral blood TCR sequencing and RNA sequencing. The study was conducted in China and was registered as a clinical trial. Persistent Graves' disease patients in the clinical cohort had taken antithyroid drugs for around 11 years on average.

About this clonotype: No antigen is known for it. Per-nucleotide qualities are absent, and no much larger clonotype sits a single base away.

The time point label here, explained by the study, means: persistent/refractory GD, antithyroid drugs over 5 years with positive TRAb. RNA was extracted from PBMCs in TRIzol for both TCR sequencing and RNA sequencing. Graves' disease was diagnosed according to American Thyroid Association guidelines. Recruitment of patients was carried out at an endocrinology department in Xi'an, China. Each patient gave approximately 9.7 milliliters of peripheral blood, collected in an EDTA anticoagulant tube. Ficoll Paque Plus density gradient separation was used to isolate PBMCs, and no further T cell sorting was performed. An Agilent 2100 Bioanalyzer and agarose gel were used to check RNA quality, while a NanoDrop 2000 measured RNA concentration. The CDR3 has 15 amino acids, counting the end cysteine and phenylalanine. This entry keeps only the CDR3 DNA: 45 bases, framed from base 1. The germline V gene specifies SGHVS as CDR1 and FQNEAQ as CDR2. Trimming takes 1 base off V and 7 bases off J; junction bases not matched to a gene: 6.

Library preparation used multiplex PCR. Reads for this sample came from an Illumina HiSeq 4000. CDR3 regions were amplified by Arm-PCR with iRepertoire HTBI primers to construct TCR beta libraries. Before sequencing, the PCR products underwent gel purification. In the authors' own workflow: A total of some 60 TRBV and 14 TRBJ segments were identified across samples and were used for gene usage analysis of CDR3 amino acid clonotypes. COPE and FqMerger were used to merge the filtered high-quality paired reads into contigs. BLAST was used to align contigs to the IMGT TRBV, TRBD and TRBJ reference genes, and CDR3 was defined following IMGT. Any clonotype with a frequency above 0.1% was counted as a highly expanded clone. Shannon entropy served as the measure of repertoire diversity, while the Gini coefficient captured V-J evenness. A clonotype found in more than one individual was treated as public. TCRdb reprocessing: public reads trimmed at Q25 with fastp, clones called with MiXCR, in-frame beta chains kept. When rows share a CDR3 protein, they turn into one entry using the most common DNA and genes. For this entry, the V and J calls and clone size follow TCRdb and not the study's own pipeline. Here the sample has roughly 450,000 distinct CDR3 sequences; about 25% occur a single time. The top ten clonotypes cover roughly 26% of the sample.

The full study reports these points: Lower TCR Shannon entropy and fewer highly expanded clones were observed in persistent Graves' disease patients than in newly diagnosed patients, which suggested clonal expansion. Sequencing and analysis were limited to the TCR beta chain. A larger number of public clonotypes was shared among persistent patients (fewer than 3,000) than among newly diagnosed patients (roughly 1,000). Only peripheral blood was studied, because thyroid tissue, the primary lesion, was inaccessible. Preferential use of TRBV28, TRBJ1-2 and TRBJ2-5 was observed in persistent disease, whereas TRBV20-1 and TRBJ2-1 were favored in newly diagnosed disease. As a limitation, the authors acknowledged that the small sample size may reduce accuracy.

The sequence came from a female donor with Graves disease. This material consisted of peripheral blood mononuclear cells (PBMCs), taken when the disease was refractory, from a patient treated with antithyroid drugs. Recombination joined TRBV7-8 with TRBJ2-7; TRBD1 lines up with 11 middle nucleotides. The DNA sequence follows: TGTGCCAGCAGCTTAGTGGGACAGGGGGTCGGGGAGCAGTACTTC. Its coded protein is CASSLVGQGVGEQYF.